Listed here are 23 T cell receptor beta chains from one sample, sequenced in a study of OX40 agonist ivuxolimab in advanced cancers. Library prep was done by the immunoSEQ multiplex PCR assay. This immuneACCESS table, as held by TCRdb, lists in-frame sequences with V and J called but not all clones. Of the missing ones, under half trace to an unresolved V gene in checked studies; the others have no known cause. Recorded for this sample are under 25,000 clones; about 89% of them occurred a single time. Of the sample, around 50% is held by the ten largest clones. Sequencing was performed on CD4+ or CD8+ T cells sorted from blood, taken in a trial of the OX40 agonist ivuxolimab. The receptors stem from an adult with an advanced solid tumor such as melanoma, head and neck, liver or kidney cancer.

The V gene is TRBV20-1, the J gene TRBJ1-3; D is unresolved. The germline CDR1 and CDR2 sequences are DFQATT and SNEGSKA (reference sequence). The length of the CDR3 is 11 residues. V gave up 0 bases and J gave up 11 bases, with 8 bases separating them. CDR3: CSARDGGAIYF. CDR3 DNA: TGCAGTGCTAGAGACGGTGGCGCCATATATTTT.

This clone is labeled medium-sized. CDR3 loop: CASSSKRESWYEQYF. Written as DNA, the CDR3 is TGTGCCAGCAGCTCTAAGCGGGAGTCTTGGTACGAGCAGTACTTC. The chain has TRBV5-5 and TRBJ2-7, with 8 nucleotides matching TRBD2. Germline CDR1 and CDR2: SGHKS and YYEKEE (reference sequence). V trimming: 3 bases; J trimming: 4 bases; junction bases outside the gene matches: 9. The CDR3 runs 15 residues.

The chain uses TRBV9 and TRBJ2-3; D is ambiguous. Trimming removed 0 bases at V and 2 bases at J, with 19 bases between. The CDR3 length is 18 residues. The germline CDR1 and CDR2 sequences are SGDLS and YYNGEE. CDR3 coding DNA: TGTGCCAGCAGCGTAGACTCCCTGAGTGGCGACCTCACAGATACGCAGTATTTT. Protein sequence: CASSVDSLSGDLTDTQYF.

The gene calls are TRBV6-4 and TRBJ2-2, with no clear D. Germline V lookup: CDR1 MRHNA, CDR2 SNTAGT. This CDR3 has 13 residues. With 3 bases removed from V and 5 bases from J, the gap between germline ends came to 7 bases. CDR3 region: CASSESGTGELFF. The DNA of the CDR3 is TGTGCCAGCAGTGAATCCGGGACCGGGGAGCTGTTTTTT.

The J gene is TRBJ2-7, the V gene TRBV27, with D perhaps matching TRBD2 (5 bases). CDR3 size: 14 residues. Deletions cut 2 bases from V and 3 bases from J, with 11 bases between. CDR1 is MNHEY and CDR2 is SMNVEV in the germline V gene (reference sequence). The DNA of the CDR3 is TGTGCCAGCAGTTTAGTCGGGCGGGTCTACGAGCAGTACTTC. This gives the protein CASSLVGRVYEQYF.

V and J are TRBV9 and TRBJ2-5; TRBD1 agrees at 7 bases. The junction had 4 bases not matched to a gene; V was cut back by 3 bases and J by 5 bases. This CDR3 is 13 amino acids long. Per the germline V gene, CDR1 is SGDLS and CDR2 is YYNGEE. Here the CDR3 reads CASSATTGETQYF. In DNA form, the CDR3 reads TGTGCCAGCAGCGCCACGACAGGGGAGACCCAGTACTTC.

This clone was detected only once. The CDR3 coding sequence is TGTGCCAGTAGTCTAGCGCTTAGCTCCTACAATGAGCAGTTCTTC. It yields the protein CASSLALSSYNEQFF. The chain combines TRBV19 with TRBJ2-1; possibly TRBD2 for D (6 bases). The CDR3 contains 15 residues. V lost 5 bases to trimming and J lost 0 bases, with 11 bases between them. Germline CDR1 reads LNHDA; CDR2 reads SQIVND (reference sequence).

This chain joins TRBV29-1 and TRBJ1-1; D is ambiguous. Per the germline V gene, CDR1 is SQVTM and CDR2 is ANQGSEA. The CDR3 extends over 12 amino acids. Between the trimmed V and J ends, which lost 4 bases and 1 base, there was a span of 7 bases. For the CDR3, the DNA is TGCAGCGTTGGAGCGAGGAACACTGAAGCTTTCTTT. Translated: CSVGARNTEAFF. Full variable domain (rest looked up from reference TRBV29-1 and TRBJ1-1): SAVISQKPSRDICQRGTSLTIQCQVDSQVTMMFWYRQQPGQSLTLIATANQGSEATYESGFVIDKFPISRPNLTFSTLTVSNMSPEDSSIYLCSVGARNTEAFFGQGTRLTVV.

V is TRBV7-3 and J is TRBJ2-7; 8 bases agree with TRBD2. The J segment lost 5 bases and the V segment lost 1 base, leaving 7 bases of the junction unmatched. This CDR3 spans 15 amino acids. The germline CDR1 and CDR2 sequences are SGHTA and FQGTGA. The CDR3 protein is CASSLSPGGGNEQYF. CDR3 in DNA: TGTGCCAGCAGCTTAAGCCCCGGGGGGGGCAACGAGCAGTACTTC.

Points on this clone: The junction departs from the called germline gene at one end, perhaps through a read error. V and J are TRBV19 and TRBJ2-1, with 13 bases identical to TRBD2. The CDR3 extends over 13 amino acids. Germline CDR1 LNHDA, CDR2 SQIVND (reference sequence). CDR3 in DNA: TGCGGGACTAGCGGGATGCTCTACAATGAGCAGTTCTTC. Translated: CGTSGMLYNEQFF.

The genes are TRBV28 and TRBJ2-7; D gene uncertain. With 1 base removed from V and 5 bases from J, the gap between germline ends came to 12 bases. There are 14 residues in the CDR3. From germline, CDR1 is MDHEN and CDR2 SYDVKM. The CDR3 nucleotides read TGTGCCAGCAGTTTATCGGCAGGAGAGGACGAGCAGTACTTC. Residues: CASSLSAGEDEQYF.

The chain couples TRBV27 to TRBJ2-7, with D hard to call. Trimming removed 6 bases from V and 2 bases from J, with 11 bases in between. CDR1 is MNHEY and CDR2 is SMNVEV in the germline V gene (reference sequence). There are 13 residues in the CDR3. CDR3 loop: CASSVREAYEQYF. The CDR3 coding sequence is TGTGCCAGCAGCGTAAGGGAAGCCTACGAGCAGTACTTC.

The rearrangement joins TRBV6-5 to TRBJ2-7; TRBD2 aligns across 10 bases. Unmatched junction bases numbered 2, after V lost 0 bases and J lost 3 bases. This CDR3 has 15 residues. CDR1 is MNHEY, CDR2 SVGAGI, per germline. The DNA of the CDR3 is TGTGCCAGCAGTTACTCCAGGACTAGCGGCTACGAGCAGTACTTC. The encoded protein is CASSYSRTSGYEQYF.

This chain links TRBV7-2 with TRBJ2-7, with D unclear. The CDR3 length is 14 residues. Trimming took off 1 base at V and 3 bases at J, with 10 bases between the two ends. The germline V gene encodes CDR1 SGHTA and CDR2 FQGNSA. In DNA form, the CDR3 reads TGTGCCAGCAGCTTAGGTCCGGGTAGCTACGAGCAGTACTTC. This sequence encodes CASSLGPGSYEQYF.

The chain carries TRBV11-3 and TRBJ1-6; no reliable D call. The V gene lost 5 bases and the J gene lost 10 bases, with 15 bases spanning the gap. This CDR3 has 14 residues. CDR1 and CDR2 from the germline V gene are SGHNT and YENEEA. CDR3 bases: TGTGCCAGCAGCCCCGCCAGGTTTCGATCACCCCTCCACTTT. Protein: CASSPARFRSPLHF.

This chain connects TRBV9 to TRBJ2-3; D gene ambiguous. Germline V gives CDR1 SGDLS, CDR2 YYNGEE. The V end was cut by 3 bases, the J end by 5 bases, with 10 bases between. This CDR3 has 13 residues. CDR3 sequence: CASSGSLVDTQYF. In nucleotides, the CDR3 is TGTGCCAGCAGCGGGAGTTTAGTAGATACGCAGTATTTT.

The chain carries TRBV7-9 and TRBJ1-2; TRBD1 is a possible D gene (5 bases). V lost 5 bases and J lost 7, with 11 bases in between. The CDR3 runs to 12 residues. Germline loops: CDR1 SEHNR, CDR2 FQNEAQ (reference sequence). Written as DNA, the CDR3 is TGTGCCAGCAGCCCGGGCGGGACTGGCTACACCTTC. Translated, it gives CASSPGGTGYTF.

V is TRBV7-2 and J is TRBJ2-2; no reliable D call. CDR1 is SGHTA and CDR2 is FQGNSA in the germline V gene. With 5 bases removed from V and 6 bases from J, the gap between germline ends came to 13 bases. The CDR3 is made up of 14 amino acids. The CDR3 nucleotides read TGTGCCAGCAGCGTAACGTTGGGCGCCGGGGAGCTGTTTTTT. Its translation is CASSVTLGAGELFF.

J is TRBJ2-7 and V is TRBV6-5, with 8 bases identical to TRBD2. CDR1 MNHEY and CDR2 SVGAGI come from the germline V gene. With V trimmed by 0 bases and J by 0 bases, 1 base remained unmatched. The CDR3 consists of 15 residues. The CDR3 nucleotides read TGTGCCAGCAGTTACTCGAGCGGGAGCTCCTACGAGCAGTACTTC. Its translation: CASSYSSGSSYEQYF.

By share, this clone ranks as medium-sized. Here the CDR3 reads CASSLTYEQYF. CDR3 DNA: TGTGCCAGCAGCTTGACCTACGAGCAGTACTTC. The chain employs TRBV5-6 and TRBJ2-7; the D is unclear. The CDR3 extends over 11 amino acids. Germline values: CDR1 SGHDT, CDR2 YYEEEE. Trimming shortened V by 1 base and J by 2 bases, and 1 base separated the two germline ends.

This clone was seen a single time. The V call is TRBV28, the J call TRBJ2-3; 12 bases fit TRBD2. The CDR3 runs to 16 residues. V trimming: 5 bases; J trimming: 5 bases; junction bases outside the gene matches: 8. The germline V gene has CDR1 MDHEN and CDR2 SYDVKM. The CDR3 sequence is CASSLRTSGTGDTQYF. The CDR3 nucleotides read TGTGCCAGCAGTCTACGGACTAGCGGGACCGGAGATACGCAGTATTTT.

The genes are TRBV5-1 and TRBJ1-1, with TRBD1 identical over 7 bases. Germline CDR1 reads SGHRS; CDR2 reads YFSETQ. V shed 4 bases and J 1 base; nucleotides not matched to a gene: 13. The CDR3 length is 17 residues. Here the CDR3 reads CASSPIPAGGENTEAFF. The CDR3 DNA is TGCGCCAGCAGCCCCATACCGGCAGGGGGGGAGAACACTGAAGCTTTCTTT.

V and J are TRBV6-5 and TRBJ1-6; D call uncertain. Deletions cut 2 bases from V and 10 bases from J, with 15 bases between. The CDR3 loop spans 15 amino acids. CDR1 and CDR2 (germline): MNHEY, SVGAGI. The DNA of the CDR3 is TGTGCCAGCAGTTACCAAATCGGCTTCGACTCACCCCTCCACTTT. Protein: CASSYQIGFDSPLHF.